Listed here are 6 T cell receptor beta chains from one sample, sequenced in a study of blood T cell repertoires in COVID-19. The method was immunoSEQ multiplex PCR; TCRdb's version includes in-frame clones alone and lacks a portion of them. The data contain some 130,000 clones, roughly 80% of them singletons. The specimen sequenced was peripheral blood. These receptors were collected from a woman aged 50 to 65 with acute or convalescent COVID-19.

This rearrangement joins TRBV25-1 to TRBJ2-7, with D tentatively TRBD1 (6 bases). V was trimmed by 3 bases and J by 3 bases, leaving 12 bases between them. This CDR3 spans 14 amino acids. CDR1 and CDR2 (germline): MGHDK, SYGVNS. For the CDR3, the DNA is TGTGCCAGCAGTGAGGACAGAAGGGGCTACGAGCAGTACTTC. It encodes CASSEDRRGYEQYF.

The sample holds one count of this clone. This rearrangement joins TRBV12-5 to TRBJ2-1, with TRBD2 matching over 10 bases. Germline CDR1 is LGHNT and CDR2 is FRNRAP. The CDR3 covers 18 residues. V was clipped by 7 bases and J by 4 bases; unmatched bases: 16. The CDR3 here is CASALVVTGTSAYNEQFF. CDR3 nucleotides: TGTGCTAGTGCCCTCGTGGTAACCGGGACTAGCGCGTACAATGAGCAGTTCTTC.

This chain links TRBV4-1 with TRBJ2-2, with 9 bases aligning to TRBD2. This CDR3 is 16 amino acids long. With 4 bases clipped from V and 6 bases from J, the junction kept 9 bases outside the gene matches. Germline CDR1 is MGHRA and CDR2 is YSYEKL. CDR3 DNA: TGCGCCAGCAGCCCGGTAGCGGGGGTATCAGCCGGGGAGCTGTTTTTT. This encodes CASSPVAGVSAGELFF.

This clone was seen just once. J is TRBJ1-5 and V is TRBV7-9; 9 bases agree with TRBD1. The germline V gene encodes CDR1 SEHNR and CDR2 FQNEAQ (reference sequence). The V segment lost 5 bases and the J segment 2 bases; nucleotides outside the gene matches: 4. The CDR3 sequence is 15 residues long. The CDR3 nucleotides read TGTGCCAGCAGCCAGGGGACAGGGCGCAATCAGCCCCAGCATTTT. Translating gives CASSQGTGRNQPQHF.

The CDR3 sequence is CASSFSRDNYGYTF. The CDR3 bases are TGCGCCAGCAGCTTTTCCAGGGATAACTATGGCTACACCTTC. The chain links TRBV5-1 to TRBJ1-2, with D perhaps matching TRBD1 (5 bases). Germline loops: CDR1 SGHRS, CDR2 YFSETQ. The CDR3 sequence is 14 residues long. V was shortened by 2 bases and J by 1 base, with 9 bases between the two germline ends.

This clone turned up a few times. V and J are TRBV7-2 and TRBJ1-1; D ambiguous. Germline V gene lookup returns CDR1 SGHTA and CDR2 FQGNSA. This CDR3 contains 13 residues. Trimming removed 4 bases at V and 4 bases at J, with 10 bases between. The CDR3 protein is CASSYKVSTEAFF. CDR3 coding DNA: TGTGCCAGCAGCTATAAAGTGAGCACTGAAGCTTTCTTT.